These 32 T cell receptor beta chains originate from one sample sequenced in a study of T cells in Graves' hyperthyroidism and ophthalmopathy. The CDR3 regions of TCR beta were amplified from RNA transcripts. The study used the HTBI primer set for a first-round RT-PCR of the TCR CDR3. MiXCR was run by TCRdb on the multiplex PCR reads, yielding one entry per CDR3 protein. The profile shows approximately 400,000 distinct CDR3 sequences, approximately 15% of them singletons. The sample taken for sequencing was blood. These receptors all stem from a man in his thirties or forties with Graves' hyperthyroidism that later progressed to Graves' ophthalmopathy.

This clonotype was seen only a few times. V gene TRBV4-1 combines with J gene TRBJ2-7; D is ambiguous. The germline V gene encodes CDR1 MGHRA and CDR2 YSYEKL. This CDR3 has 14 amino acids. Trimming cost V 0 bases and J 0 bases, with 6 bases left between them. CDR3 protein: CASSQEGDSYEQYF. The CDR3 DNA sequence: TGCGCCAGCAGCCAAGAAGGTGACTCCTACGAGCAGTACTTC.

This clonotype has a handful of counts. This chain joins TRBV27 and TRBJ2-1; either TRBD1 or TRBD2 may fit D (5 bases each). With 5 bases removed from V and 5 bases from J, the gap between germline ends came to 10 bases. In germline, CDR1 is MNHEY, CDR2 SMNVEV (reference sequence). This CDR3 has 13 residues. The CDR3 is CASSLGDHNEQFF. The CDR3 DNA reads as TGTGCCAGCAGTCTCGGGGACCACAATGAGCAGTTCTTC.

This clonotype was counted only a few times. The chain employs TRBV4-1 and TRBJ1-4; unclear D gene. The CDR3 loop spans 15 amino acids. Germline CDR1 MGHRA, CDR2 YSYEKL. The germline V and J ends were trimmed by 0 bases and 8 bases, with 13 bases remaining between them. The CDR3 spells CASSQEGRVQEKLFF. CDR3 coding DNA: TGCGCCAGCAGCCAAGAAGGGAGGGTGCAGGAAAAACTGTTTTTT.

The gene calls are TRBV6-1 and TRBJ2-1, with 7 bases that match TRBD1. This CDR3 contains 13 residues. With 11 bases clipped from V and 9 bases from J, the junction kept 13 bases outside the gene matches. CDR1 is MNHNS and CDR2 is SASEGT in the germline V gene. The CDR3 DNA follows: TGTGCCGCCCAGAGACAGGGTACCGGTGAGCAGTTCTTC. This sequence encodes CAAQRQGTGEQFF.

This clonotype has a handful of counts. This rearrangement joins TRBV9 to TRBJ2-7, with D possibly being TRBD1 (6 bases). The germline gives CDR1 SGDLS, CDR2 YYNGEE. The V and J ends lost 3 bases and 2 bases respectively, with 9 bases between them. CDR3 length equals 13 residues. The CDR3: CASSGGPTYEQYF. The CDR3 DNA is TGTGCCAGCAGCGGGGGGCCGACCTACGAGCAGTACTTC.

This clonotype was seen many times. The chain joins TRBV12-3 or TRBV12-4 to TRBJ1-6, with TRBD1 as a possible D gene (5 bases). This CDR3 spans 18 amino acids. V dropped 1 base and J dropped 0 bases, with 13 bases sitting between them. The CDR3 here is CASSLGYRSGSYNSPLHF. The CDR3 bases are TGTGCCAGCAGTTTAGGGTACAGGTCTGGCTCCTATAATTCACCCCTCCACTTT.

The rearrangement uses TRBV5-6 and TRBJ2-5; D possibly corresponds to TRBD1 (5 bases). Trimming shortened V by 5 bases and J by 6 bases, and 14 bases separated the two germline ends. Germline CDR1 is SGHDT and CDR2 is YYEEEE. The CDR3 has 13 amino acids. The CDR3 DNA is TGTGCCAGCAGAATGGGGCAGGACCAGACCCAGTACTTC. This sequence encodes CASRMGQDQTQYF. Drawing the rest from reference TRBV5-6 and TRBJ2-5, the complete variable domain is DAGVTQSPTHLIKTRGQQVTLRCSPKSGHDTVSWYQQALGQGPQFIFQYYEEEERQRGNFPDRFSGHQFPNYSSELNVNALLLGDSALYLCASRMGQDQTQYFGPGTRLLVL.

The sample holds many counts of this clonotype. The V call is TRBV2, the J call TRBJ1-5; unclear D gene. CDR1 and CDR2 from the germline V gene are SNHLY and FYNNEI. This CDR3 is built from 14 residues. Trimming removed 1 base from V and 5 bases from J, with 9 bases in between. CDR3 DNA sequence: TGTGCCAGCAGTGAAGGAGCCGGGTATCAGCCCCAGCATTTT. Protein: CASSEGAGYQPQHF.

The chain has TRBV5-1 and TRBJ1-4; D is perhaps TRBD1 (5 bases). The CDR3 runs to 15 residues. CDR1 is SGHRS, CDR2 YFSETQ, per germline. V was clipped by 4 bases and J by 4 bases, with 14 bases between them. CDR3 DNA: TGCGCCAGCAGCACTCAGGGTGGACTTAATGAAAAACTGTTTTTT. Translating gives CASSTQGGLNEKLFF.

This clonotype was seen ten or more times. The V call is TRBV29-1, the J call TRBJ2-3; D possibly corresponds to TRBD2 (5 bases). This CDR3 comprises 14 residues. Between the trimmed V and J ends, which lost 8 bases and 2 bases, there was a span of 17 bases. Germline V gives CDR1 SQVTM, CDR2 ANQGSEA. The CDR3 sequence: CSIKRAGLTDTQYF. For the CDR3, the DNA is TGCAGCATCAAGAGGGCTGGCCTCACAGATACGCAGTATTTT.

J is TRBJ1-5 and V is TRBV6-2 or TRBV6-3; D is unclear. This CDR3 contains 14 residues. Looked up from germline, CDR1 is MNHEY and CDR2 is SVGEGT. V was shortened by 5 bases and J by 5 bases, with 13 bases between the two germline ends. This CDR3 reads CASSDAQRDQPQHF. Written as DNA, the CDR3 is TGTGCCAGCAGTGACGCTCAAAGAGATCAGCCCCAGCATTTT.

The chain has TRBV10-2 and TRBJ2-1; TRBD2 matches at 7 bases. The CDR3 is 13 residues long. The germline CDR1 and CDR2 sequences are WSHSY and SAAADI. V trimming: 4 bases; J trimming: 9 bases; junction bases outside the gene matches: 6. The CDR3 region is CASSAGRGGEQFF. DNA for the CDR3: TGCGCCAGCAGTGCAGGGAGGGGAGGTGAGCAGTTCTTC.

This clonotype was seen many times. The genes are TRBV20-1 and TRBJ2-3; possibly TRBD1 for D (6 bases). CDR3 length: 14 amino acids. In germline, CDR1 is DFQATT, CDR2 SNEGSKA (reference sequence). V shed 6 bases and J shed 1 base, with 14 bases lying between them. DNA for the CDR3: TGCAGTGCCTGGACAGTGGGAGGCACAGATACGCAGTATTTT. Translation gives CSAWTVGGTDTQYF.

This clonotype has at least ten counts. The chain carries TRBV7-8 and TRBJ2-5; tentatively, D is TRBD2 (6 bases). Germline CDR1 SGHVS, CDR2 FQNEAQ. V gave up 2 bases and J gave up 2 bases, with 15 bases separating them. The CDR3 length is 16 residues. The CDR3 sequence: CASSLPPRGRQETQYF. CDR3 nucleotides: TGTGCCAGCAGCTTACCGCCGCGGGGCAGGCAAGAGACCCAGTACTTC.

Many counts were recorded for this clonotype. The chain recombines TRBV7-9 with TRBJ1-1; no reliable D call. Deletions cut 5 bases from V and 4 bases from J, with 11 bases between. The CDR3 sequence is 13 residues long. Germline V gene sequence: CDR1 SEHNR, CDR2 FQNEAQ (reference sequence). Written as DNA, the CDR3 is TGTGCCAGCAGCCCGGAACCCGGCACTGAAGCTTTCTTT. Protein: CASSPEPGTEAFF.

The CDR3 sequence is CASSSWTSGAYEQYF. CDR3 DNA: TGTGCCAGCAGCTCATGGACTAGCGGGGCCTACGAGCAGTACTTC. The V and J genes are TRBV7-9 and TRBJ2-7, with TRBD2 matching over 12 bases. V was clipped by 4 bases and J by 2 bases; unmatched bases: 3. Germline values: CDR1 SEHNR, CDR2 FQNEAQ (reference sequence). The CDR3 spans 15 residues.

The chain employs TRBV9 and TRBJ2-2, with 7 bases aligning to TRBD2. This CDR3 spans 16 amino acids. V gave up 4 bases and J gave up 7 bases; unmatched junction bases: 13. Germline CDR1 reads SGDLS; CDR2 reads YYNGEE. CDR3 amino acids: CASSPPTGTNSGELFF. CDR3 bases: TGTGCCAGCAGCCCCCCAACCGGGACTAATAGCGGGGAGCTGTTTTTT.

A few counts support this clonotype. Here the CDR3 DNA reads TGTGCCAGCTCACCCGGGGCAGGGGGAGCTTACAATGAGCAGTTCTTC. Translation: CASSPGAGGAYNEQFF. The genes are TRBV18 and TRBJ2-1; 7 bases fit TRBD1. The CDR3 has 16 residues. Losses at the gene ends were 3 bases for V and 4 bases for J; bases not matched to a gene: 9. In germline, CDR1 is KGHSH, CDR2 LQKENI.

On this clonotype: A single base separates this from a much larger clone, so it may be a read error. The chain combines TRBV5-1 with TRBJ1-1; 9 bases are shared with TRBD1. This CDR3 spans 14 amino acids. Germline V gene data show CDR1 as SGHRS and CDR2 as YFSETQ. The CDR3 sequence: CTSSVTGGVTEAFF. CDR3 DNA sequence: TGCACCAGCAGCGTCACAGGGGGCGTCACTGAAGCTTTCTTT.

This clonotype was recorded many times. This rearrangement joins TRBV7-9 to TRBJ2-1; 7 positions match TRBD1. V was clipped by 5 bases and J by 5 bases; unmatched bases: 6. CDR1 is SEHNR, CDR2 FQNEAQ, per germline (reference sequence). The CDR3 has 14 residues. CDR3 sequence reads: CASSARQGNNEQFF. As DNA, the CDR3 is TGTGCCAGCAGCGCCCGACAGGGTAACAATGAGCAGTTCTTC.

This chain uses TRBV29-1 with TRBJ2-5, with D tentatively TRBD1 or TRBD2 (6 bases each). CDR3 size: 13 residues. V lost 7 bases and J lost 0, with 12 bases in between. Germline V lookup: CDR1 SQVTM, CDR2 ANQGSEA. In DNA form, the CDR3 reads TGCAGCGAGAGGAGGGGGTACCAAGAGACCCAGTACTTC. Translating gives CSERRGYQETQYF.

The chain links TRBV20-1 to TRBJ2-7; unclear D gene. Germline V lookup: CDR1 DFQATT, CDR2 SNEGSKA (reference sequence). This CDR3 region has 12 residues. Trimming pared 7 bases from V and 2 bases from J, leaving 12 bases between. This CDR3 reads CSGASDTYEQYF. DNA for the CDR3: TGCAGTGGGGCCAGCGACACCTACGAGCAGTACTTC.

This clonotype was observed a few times. The CDR3 DNA follows: TGTGCCAGCAGTCTCCTATACAGGGGGAGCAGGGATAATTCACCCCTCCACTTT. Translation gives CASSLLYRGSRDNSPLHF. J is TRBJ1-6 and V is TRBV27, with TRBD1 matching 8 bases. Germline lookup yields CDR1 MNHEY and CDR2 SMNVEV (reference sequence). CDR3 size: 18 residues. V shed 5 bases, J shed 5 bases, and the junction held 14 bases outside the gene matches.

There are many counts of this clonotype. The chain combines TRBV28 with TRBJ2-5, with a possible D match to TRBD2 (5 bases). Trimming removed 6 bases at V and 6 bases at J, with 17 bases between. The V gene's germline CDR1 is MDHEN and CDR2 SYDVKM. The CDR3 contains 14 residues. CDR3 in DNA: TGTGCCAGCAGCCTCGGCAGAGGGCCGAAGACCCAGTACTTC. Its translation is CASSLGRGPKTQYF.

The chain uses TRBV7-9 and TRBJ1-1; D unresolved. The CDR3 is 13 amino acids. Trimming shortened V by 1 base and J by 3 bases, and 6 bases separated the two germline ends. Germline lookup yields CDR1 SEHNR and CDR2 FQNEAQ (reference sequence). CDR3 protein: CASSLGLHTEAFF. In DNA, the CDR3 is TGTGCCAGCAGCTTAGGCCTACACACTGAAGCTTTCTTT. Drawing the rest from reference TRBV7-9 and TRBJ1-1, the complete variable domain is DTGVSQNPRHKITKRGQNVTFRCDPISEHNRLYWYRQTLGQGPEFLTYFQNEAQLEKSRLLSDRFSAERPKGSFSTLEIQRTEQGDSAMYLCASSLGLHTEAFFGQGTRLTVV.

In DNA form, the CDR3 reads TGCGCCAGCAGCTTGACTAGCGGGGGGTTAGATACGCAGTATTTT. It codes for CASSLTSGGLDTQYF. This chain joins TRBV5-1 and TRBJ2-3; 12 positions match TRBD2. This CDR3 has 15 amino acids. The germline gives CDR1 SGHRS, CDR2 YFSETQ. After removal of 1 base from V and 5 bases from J, the junction contained 2 bases not matched to a gene.

This clonotype has ten or more counts. The rearrangement uses TRBV7-6 and TRBJ1-2; TRBD1 might be the D (5 bases). The germline CDR1 and CDR2 sequences are SGHVS and FNYEAQ. V was clipped by 5 bases and J by 4 bases, with 14 bases between them. The CDR3 has 14 amino acids. This CDR3 reads CASSPEATAYGYTF. The CDR3 DNA sequence: TGTGCCAGCAGCCCAGAGGCGACAGCCTATGGCTACACCTTC.

The chain is built from TRBV3-1 and TRBJ2-1, with D uncertain. Germline CDR1 is LGHDT and CDR2 is YNNKEL (reference sequence). V gave up 7 bases and J gave up 0 bases, with 10 bases separating them. The CDR3 has 14 residues. The CDR3: CASNRPGSYNEQFF. The CDR3, as DNA: TGTGCCAGCAACCGGCCTGGCTCCTACAATGAGCAGTTCTTC.

This chain links TRBV4-1 with TRBJ1-5; D might be TRBD1 (6 bases). Per germline, CDR1 MGHRA and CDR2 YSYEKL. The germline V and J ends were trimmed by 3 bases and 8 bases, with 17 bases remaining between them. This CDR3 has 15 residues. CDR3 DNA: TGCGCCAGCAGCCAGCAGGGGTCCTTGGATGAGCCCCAGCATTTT. Translated, it gives CASSQQGSLDEPQHF.

This clonotype was observed at least ten times. This chain links TRBV7-9 with TRBJ1-2; no definite D call. The CDR3 has 14 amino acids. Germline CDR1 SEHNR, CDR2 FQNEAQ (reference sequence). V lost 8 bases and J 1 base, leaving 14 bases between the germline ends. Here the CDR3 DNA reads TGTGCCAGCCGGCAGACCACCCTTAACTATGGCTACACCTTC. It specifies CASRQTTLNYGYTF. Based on the CDR3 plus reference TRBV7-9 and TRBJ1-2, the full variable domain is DTGVSQNPRHKITKRGQNVTFRCDPISEHNRLYWYRQTLGQGPEFLTYFQNEAQLEKSRLLSDRFSAERPKGSFSTLEIQRTEQGDSAMYLCASRQTTLNYGYTFGSGTRLTVV.

The gene calls are TRBV4-1 and TRBJ1-1, with D unclear. Germline values: CDR1 MGHRA, CDR2 YSYEKL. Trimming took 0 bases from V and 3 from J, leaving 17 bases between them. The CDR3 runs to 17 residues. This CDR3 reads CASSQDLAGSMDTEAFF. CDR3 DNA: TGCGCCAGCAGCCAAGATTTAGCCGGCAGCATGGACACTGAAGCTTTCTTT.

This clonotype was seen only a few times. The chain combines TRBV6-1 with TRBJ2-3; 7 positions match TRBD1. The CDR3 consists of 15 residues. V shed 6 bases and J 3 bases; nucleotides not matched to a gene: 9. Germline CDR1 reads MNHNS; CDR2 reads SASEGT. In DNA, the CDR3 is TGTGCCAGCAGCGCGACAGGGTCCGTAACAGATACGCAGTATTTT. It specifies CASSATGSVTDTQYF.